Here is one T cell receptor (beta chain) with its context. Antigen unknown. The data stem from a study of OX40 agonist ivuxolimab in advanced cancers. Study-level information: Ivuxolimab doses were 0.01, 0.1, 0.3, 1.5, 3 or 10 mg/kg every 2 weeks. It was permissible to have had prior anti-PD-1, anti-PD-L1 or anti-CTLA-4 therapy, and approximately 38% had some.

If patients had autoimmune disease history or systemic immunosuppression, they were excluded. Method: immunoSEQ multiplex PCR; TCRdb's copy keeps in-frame clones and lacks some. This table has approximately 67,000 clones, about 88% appearing once. V was cut by 3 bases and J by 4 bases, with 18 bases left in between. Germline V gene data show CDR1 as SGHTA and CDR2 as FQGTGA. This CDR3 contains 16 residues. Overall study findings and caveats: Averaged across samples, CD8+ T cells carried more expanded clones than CD4+ did.

This clonotype was sampled from an adult with an advanced solid tumor such as melanoma, head and neck, liver or kidney cancer. The chain carries TRBV7-3 and TRBJ2-5; tentative D call: TRBD2 (6 bases). Sequencing was performed on CD4+ or CD8+ T cells sorted from blood, taken in a trial of the OX40 agonist ivuxolimab. The CDR3, as DNA: TGTGCCAGCAGCTTCCGCCCGGCGGGGAAAGGAGAGACCCAGTACTTC. This sequence encodes CASSFRPAGKGETQYF.